The present T cell receptor beta chain was sequenced within a study of T cell changes during pregnancy in multiple sclerosis (dated by TCRdb to the late 2010s). Notes on the research overall: The study examined how the T cell repertoire changed over the course of pregnancy in women with multiple sclerosis.

To note about this clone: No cognate antigen has been identified for it. No qualities accompany the bases; no much larger clone lies one base away.

Receptors were amplified or captured by the immunoSEQ multiplex PCR assay. This is the immuneACCESS table as TCRdb keeps it, with only in-frame sequences that have V and J called. A part of the clones is gone; compared with another copy, unresolved V genes explain less than half, and the rest is unexplained. The sample has approximately 85,000 clones on record, approximately 90% of them singletons. 2.5% of the sample lies in the top ten. The germline V end is reduced by 1 base and the J end by 6 bases; junction bases left unmatched: 7. From cysteine to phenylalanine, the CDR3 is 15 amino acids long. Just CDR3 DNA is preserved here, 45 bases in frame from base 1. The germline V gene encodes CDR1 SEHNR and CDR2 FQNEAQ (reference sequence).

The receptor chain draws on TRBV7-9 and TRBJ2-3; 7 junctional bases match TRBD2. The receptor was isolated from a female donor with multiple sclerosis, enrolled in a pregnancy study. Specimen: peripheral blood, collected in the first trimester of pregnancy. The DNA sequence reads TGTGCCAGCAGCTTAGGGGCGGGAGAAGGGGATACGCAGTATTTT. The encoded protein is CASSLGAGEGDTQYF.